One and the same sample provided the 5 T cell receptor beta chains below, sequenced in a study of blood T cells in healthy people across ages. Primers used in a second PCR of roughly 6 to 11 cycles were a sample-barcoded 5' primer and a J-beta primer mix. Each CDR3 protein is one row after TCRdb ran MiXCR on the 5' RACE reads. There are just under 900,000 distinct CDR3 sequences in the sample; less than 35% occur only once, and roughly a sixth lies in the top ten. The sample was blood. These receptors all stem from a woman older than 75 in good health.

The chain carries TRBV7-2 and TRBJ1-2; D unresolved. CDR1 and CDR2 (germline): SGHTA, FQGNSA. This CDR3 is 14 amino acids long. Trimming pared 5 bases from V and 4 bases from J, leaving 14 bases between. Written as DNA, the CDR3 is TGTGCCAGCAGCCAAGAAACAGCCCTCTATGGCTACACCTTC. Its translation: CASSQETALYGYTF. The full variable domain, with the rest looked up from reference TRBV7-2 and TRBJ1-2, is GAGVSQSPSNKVTEKGKDVELRCDPISGHTALYWYRQSLGQGLEFLIYFQGNSAPDKSGLPSDRFSAERTGGSVSTLTIQRTQQEDSAVYLCASSQETALYGYTFGSGTRLTVV.

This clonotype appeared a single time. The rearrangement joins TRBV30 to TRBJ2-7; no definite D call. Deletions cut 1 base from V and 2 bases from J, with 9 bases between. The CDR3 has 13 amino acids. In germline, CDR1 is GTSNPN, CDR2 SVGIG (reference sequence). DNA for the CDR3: TGTGCCTGGAGTGATAGCCTACCCTACGAGCAGTACTTC. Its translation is CAWSDSLPYEQYF.

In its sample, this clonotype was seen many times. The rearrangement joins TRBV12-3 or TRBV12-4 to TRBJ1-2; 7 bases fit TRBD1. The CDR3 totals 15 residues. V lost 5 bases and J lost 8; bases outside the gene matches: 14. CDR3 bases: TGTGCCAGCAGTACCTTTGGACAGGCTTGGACAGGCTACACCTTC. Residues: CASSTFGQAWTGYTF.

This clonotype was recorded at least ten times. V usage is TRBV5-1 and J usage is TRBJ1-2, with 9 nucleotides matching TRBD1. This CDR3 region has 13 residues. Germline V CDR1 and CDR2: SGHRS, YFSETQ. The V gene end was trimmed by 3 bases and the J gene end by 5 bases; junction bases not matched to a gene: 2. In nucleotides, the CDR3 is TGCGCCAGCAGCTGGACAGGGGATTATGGCTACACCTTC. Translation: CASSWTGDYGYTF.

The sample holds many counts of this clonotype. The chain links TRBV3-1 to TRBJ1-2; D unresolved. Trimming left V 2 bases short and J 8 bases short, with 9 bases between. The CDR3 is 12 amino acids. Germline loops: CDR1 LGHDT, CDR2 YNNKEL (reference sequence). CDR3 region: CASSQRNWGYTF. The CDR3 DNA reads TGTGCCAGCAGCCAACGGAATTGGGGCTACACCTTC.